The 12 T cell receptor beta chains reported below all come from one sample, sequenced in a study of blood T cell repertoires in COVID-19. Profiled with immunoSEQ multiplex PCR; TCRdb holds only in-frame clones, not every one. The table records some 45,000 clones, roughly 90% of them present only once. Sequencing used peripheral blood. Receptor source: a human donor in a cohort sampled during active COVID-19.

Turning to this clone: This specimen includes other DNA sequences encoding the same CDR3. The chain has TRBV20-1 and TRBJ2-5; perhaps TRBD2 as D (5 bases). This CDR3 is built from 11 residues. From germline, CDR1 is DFQATT and CDR2 SNEGSKA (reference sequence). V was clipped by 6 bases and J by 5 bases, with 10 bases between them. Here the CDR3 reads CSAHRGETQYF. In DNA form, the CDR3 reads TGCAGTGCCCACAGAGGGGAGACCCAGTACTTC.

The chain recombines TRBV15 with TRBJ2-7; the D gene is possibly TRBD1 (5 bases). CDR1 and CDR2 (germline): LNHNV, YYDKDF (reference sequence). CDR3 length equals 14 residues. Trimming removed 0 bases from V and 2 bases from J, with 8 bases in between. The CDR3 sequence is CATSRDQGAYEQYF. Written as DNA, the CDR3 is TGTGCCACCAGCAGAGATCAAGGGGCCTACGAGCAGTACTTC. Using reference TRBV15 and TRBJ2-7 for the parts outside the CDR3, the full variable domain is DAMVIQNPRYQVTQFGKPVTLSCSQTLNHNVMYWYQQKSSQAPKLLFHYYDKDFNNEADTPDNFQSRRPNTSFCFLDIRSPGLGDTAMYLCATSRDQGAYEQYFGPGTRLTVT.

This rearrangement joins TRBV10-2 to TRBJ2-3; 7 bases agree with TRBD2. From germline, CDR1 is WSHSY and CDR2 SAAADI. This CDR3 has 13 residues. V was pared by 9 bases and J by 1 base, with 4 bases of the junction left unmatched. In nucleotides, the CDR3 is TGCGCCAGACCTAGCGGATGCACAGATACGCAGTATTTT. Protein product: CARPSGCTDTQYF.

This sequence joins TRBV5-1 and TRBJ2-1; 10 positions match TRBD2. With 0 bases clipped from V and 7 bases from J, the junction kept 1 base outside the gene matches. The CDR3 has 14 amino acids. CDR1 is SGHRS, CDR2 YFSETQ, per germline. The CDR3 DNA reads TGCGCCAGCAGCTTGGCTAGCGGGGGTAATGAGCAGTTCTTC. Its protein product is CASSLASGGNEQFF.

The chain employs TRBV5-4 and TRBJ2-7, with TRBD2 matching 10 bases. The V gene's germline CDR1 is SGHNT and CDR2 YYREEE (reference sequence). This CDR3 region has 14 residues. V lost 5 bases to trimming and J lost 7 bases; unmatched junction nucleotides: 9. CDR3 nucleotides: TGTGCCAGCAGTCTTAGCGGGAGGCCATCGGAGCAGTACTTC. Protein: CASSLSGRPSEQYF.

The V call is TRBV6-2 or TRBV6-3, the J call TRBJ2-3; TRBD1 matches at 8 bases. CDR1 and CDR2 from the germline V gene are MNHEY and SVGEGT. The CDR3 extends over 16 amino acids. V lost 5 bases to trimming and J lost 6 bases; unmatched junction nucleotides: 13. The DNA for the CDR3 is TGTGCCAGCAGTACGACCCAGGGGGCCGTGGAGGATACGCAGTATTTT. This encodes CASSTTQGAVEDTQYF.

By proportion, this clone is medium-sized. J is TRBJ2-3 and V is TRBV6-5; 7 nucleotides line up with TRBD2. The CDR3 length is 14 residues. Germline values: CDR1 MNHEY, CDR2 SVGAGI. V trimming: 5 bases; J trimming: 2 bases; junction bases outside the gene matches: 4. CDR3: CASSPSGPTDTQYF. CDR3 DNA sequence: TGTGCCAGCAGTCCTAGCGGACCCACAGATACGCAGTATTTT.

The chain combines TRBV6-2 or TRBV6-3 with TRBJ1-2; 7 bases map to TRBD1. CDR1 MNHEY and CDR2 SVGEGT come from the germline V gene. The CDR3 totals 15 residues. V was pared by 4 bases and J by 4 bases, with 9 bases of the junction left unmatched. The CDR3 DNA sequence: TGTGCCAGCAGTTGGGGACAGCCGAAAATCTATGGCTACACCTTC. It encodes CASSWGQPKIYGYTF.

V is TRBV7-3 and J is TRBJ2-5; 7 bases line up with TRBD2. V trimming: 5 bases; J trimming: 2 bases; junction bases outside the gene matches: 2. CDR1 SGHTA and CDR2 FQGTGA come from the germline V gene. This CDR3 is 13 amino acids long. The CDR3 reads CASSDGRQETQYF. For the CDR3, the DNA is TGTGCCAGCAGCGACGGGAGGCAAGAGACCCAGTACTTC.

This chain uses TRBV5-5 with TRBJ1-6, with D possibly matching TRBD1 (6 bases). Germline V gives CDR1 SGHKS, CDR2 YYEKEE (reference sequence). Trimming stripped 4 bases from V and 8 bases from J, with 16 bases between. The CDR3 contains 15 residues. Here the CDR3 reads CASSLEGERYSPLHF. CDR3 bases: TGTGCCAGCAGCCTTGAGGGGGAAAGATATTCACCCCTCCACTTT.

The chain has TRBV29-1 and TRBJ2-1; no firm D call. Per the germline V gene, CDR1 is SQVTM and CDR2 is ANQGSEA. This CDR3 is 11 amino acids long. V lost 3 bases, J lost 10 bases, and 10 bases lay in between. The CDR3: CSVDRAEEQFF. In DNA form, the CDR3 reads TGCAGCGTTGATCGCGCGGAAGAGCAGTTCTTC.

The J gene is TRBJ1-3, the V gene TRBV15; 7 bases match TRBD1. The CDR3 covers 15 residues. Trimming at V came to 6 bases and at J to 0 bases, leaving 5 bases not matched to a gene. CDR1 and CDR2 (germline): LNHNV, YYDKDF (reference sequence). The chain's CDR3 is CATRTRDSSGNTIYF. Written as DNA, the CDR3 is TGTGCCACCAGGACCCGGGACAGCTCTGGAAACACCATATATTTT.